Below, 17 T cell receptor beta chains from the same sample are listed, as sequenced in a study of human T cells and chemical hapten exposure. Documented time point: patch test 1, 2 weeks after DPC sensitization. Sample treatment: therapeutic diphenylcyclopropenone sensitization with weekly scalp DPC. TCRdb ran MiXCR on the RACE reads and lists one entry per CDR3 protein. The table records nearly 350,000 distinct CDR3 sequences, approximately 6.3% of them present only once. The sequences come from whole blood, collected in connection with sensitization to the hapten diphenylcyclopropenone (DPC). The source of these receptors is a woman under 30 with alopecia areata. Some clones in this sample may be carry-over from other donors' samples.

This clonotype has only a few counts. CDR3 DNA: TGCGCCAGCAGCCGGACTAGCGGACCTAACACAGATACGCAGTATTTT. Translated: CASSRTSGPNTDTQYF. This rearrangement joins TRBV4-1 to TRBJ2-3; 10 nucleotides align to TRBD2. The germline gives CDR1 MGHRA, CDR2 YSYEKL. This CDR3 is built from 16 residues. The V segment lost 4 bases and the J segment 2 bases; nucleotides outside the gene matches: 6.

This clonotype was detected a few times. The genes are TRBV5-1 and TRBJ1-1; 8 bases align to TRBD1. V lost 6 bases and J lost 5; bases outside the gene matches: 6. Germline V gene data show CDR1 as SGHRS and CDR2 as YFSETQ. The CDR3 runs to 13 residues. The CDR3 sequence is CASIGQGRTEAFF. The DNA of the CDR3 is TGCGCCAGCATAGGACAGGGCAGGACTGAAGCTTTCTTT.

This clonotype came up many times. V is TRBV29-1 and J is TRBJ2-6; D possibly matches TRBD1 or TRBD2 (5 bases each). V was pared by 4 bases and J by 4 bases, with 11 bases between. Germline V gene sequence: CDR1 SQVTM, CDR2 ANQGSEA. The CDR3 is made up of 14 amino acids. CDR3 DNA: TGCAGCGTTGTGACCGGGGCAGGGGCCAACGTCCTGACTTTC. Amino acids: CSVVTGAGANVLTF.

There are a few counts of this clonotype. The rearrangement uses TRBV7-2 and TRBJ2-3; 7 nucleotides match TRBD2. This CDR3 is 13 amino acids long. After removal of 3 bases from V and 4 bases from J, the junction contained 1 base not matched to a gene. Germline CDR1 reads SGHTA; CDR2 reads FQGNSA. This chain's CDR3 is CASSFAGADTQYF. CDR3 sequence (DNA): TGTGCCAGCAGCTTTGCGGGGGCAGATACGCAGTATTTT.

Ten or more counts support this clonotype. The DNA for the CDR3 is TGTGCCAGCACTCCGAGCGCTAACTATGGCTACACCTTC. Residues: CASTPSANYGYTF. The V and J genes are TRBV6-5 and TRBJ1-2; no definite D call. Trimming removed 7 bases at V and 0 bases at J, with 9 bases between. Germline V gene data show CDR1 as MNHEY and CDR2 as SVGAGI. The CDR3 length is 13 residues.

A few counts support this clonotype. The chain joins TRBV5-1 to TRBJ2-3, with D unresolved. Deletions cut 4 bases from V and 2 bases from J, with 8 bases between. Germline V CDR1 and CDR2: SGHRS, YFSETQ. This CDR3 region has 13 residues. The CDR3 bases are TGCGCCAGCAGCCCCGAGTTCACAGATACGCAGTATTTT. Its translation is CASSPEFTDTQYF. The whole variable domain, remainder taken from reference TRBV5-1 and TRBJ2-3, is KAGVTQTPRYLIKTRGQQVTLSCSPISGHRSVSWYQQTPGQGLQFLFEYFSETQRNKGNFPGRFSGRQFSNSRSEMNVSTLELGDSALYLCASSPEFTDTQYFGPGTRLTVL.

Points on this clonotype: One end of the junction is discordant with germline, which a read error may explain. The rearrangement uses TRBV7-7 and TRBJ1-1; D gene unclear. This CDR3 spans 15 amino acids. Germline CDR1 SSHAT, CDR2 FNYEAQ (reference sequence). The CDR3 sequence: CASSLARGLNTEAFF. The CDR3 nucleotides read TGTGCTAGCAGCTTAGCGCGAGGCTTAAACACTGAAGCTTTCTTT.

The gene calls are TRBV14 and TRBJ1-2; D is perhaps TRBD1 (5 bases). The CDR3 has 15 amino acids. V shed 5 bases and J shed 8 bases, with 21 bases lying between them. The germline V gene encodes CDR1 SGHDN and CDR2 FVKESK. The CDR3: CASSEGQGTPRGYTF. CDR3 DNA sequence: TGTGCCAGCAGCGAGGGGCAGGGAACGCCCCGGGGCTACACCTTC.

This sequence joins TRBV27 and TRBJ1-4; D may be TRBD1 (6 bases). Trimming took off 4 bases at V and 6 bases at J, with 18 bases between the two ends. From germline, CDR1 is MNHEY and CDR2 SMNVEV (reference sequence). The CDR3 loop spans 16 amino acids. DNA for the CDR3: TGTGCCAGCAGTTCTCCTCGGACAGCAGGGCATGAAAAACTGTTTTTT. Encoded protein: CASSSPRTAGHEKLFF.

This clonotype appeared a few times. The V and J genes are TRBV28 and TRBJ1-1; a possible D gene is TRBD1 (5 bases). Between the trimmed V and J ends, which lost 8 bases and 3 bases, there was a span of 16 bases. CDR1 and CDR2 (germline): MDHEN, SYDVKM. The CDR3 has 14 amino acids. CDR3 in DNA: TGTGCCAGCTCACCGACCGTAGGGGACACTGAAGCTTTCTTT. Protein sequence: CASSPTVGDTEAFF. Together with reference TRBV28 and TRBJ1-1, the CDR3 gives the full variable domain: DVKVTQSSRYLVKRTGEKVFLECVQDMDHENMFWYRQDPGLGLRLIYFSYDVKMKEKGDIPEGYSVSREKKERFSLILESASTNQTSMYLCASSPTVGDTEAFFGQGTRLTVV.

This clonotype has just a few counts. The rearrangement uses TRBV11-2 and TRBJ1-2; no reliable D call. The V gene lost 6 bases and the J gene lost 2 bases, with 28 bases spanning the gap. Germline V CDR1 and CDR2: SGHAT, FQNNGV. The CDR3 has 19 residues. CDR3 nucleotide sequence: TGTGCCAGCAGTCTATTCCCCAACGCTTCACATTTCTCAAACTATGGCTACACCTTC. It specifies CASSLFPNASHFSNYGYTF. Full variable domain (outside the CDR3, taken from reference TRBV11-2 and TRBJ1-2): EAGVAQSPRYKIIEKRQSVAFWCNPISGHATLYWYQQILGQGPKLLIQFQNNGVVDDSQLPKDRFSAERLKGVDSTLKIQPAKLEDSAVYLCASSLFPNASHFSNYGYTFGSGTRLTVV.

This chain joins TRBV4-2 and TRBJ1-1, with 10 nucleotides matching TRBD1. From germline, CDR1 is LGHNA and CDR2 YNFKEQ. This CDR3 is 18 amino acids long. Germline trimming cut 0 bases from V and 7 bases from J; bases unmatched to any gene: 14. The CDR3 protein is CASSQELVRQGAWGEAFF. CDR3 nucleotide sequence: TGTGCCAGCAGCCAAGAACTGGTTCGACAGGGGGCTTGGGGTGAAGCTTTCTTT.

V is TRBV4-1 and J is TRBJ1-6; 11 bases agree with TRBD1. V trimming: 4 bases; J trimming: 9 bases; junction bases outside the gene matches: 2. Germline lookup yields CDR1 MGHRA and CDR2 YSYEKL. The CDR3 contains 14 residues. The CDR3 reads CASSPDRGRSPLHF. The CDR3 bases are TGCGCCAGCAGCCCGGACAGGGGGCGTTCACCCCTCCACTTT.

The chain combines TRBV9 with TRBJ2-3, with 7 bases identical to TRBD2. J lost 0 bases, V lost 0 bases, and 7 bases had no gene match. The CDR3 has 17 residues. Germline loops: CDR1 SGDLS, CDR2 YYNGEE. This chain's CDR3 is CASSVGDSGVSTDTQYF. The DNA of the CDR3 is TGTGCCAGCAGCGTAGGAGACAGCGGGGTTAGCACAGATACGCAGTATTTT.

There are a few counts of this clonotype. The chain employs TRBV3-1 and TRBJ2-1, with TRBD1 identical over 8 bases. Germline CDR1 and CDR2: LGHDT and YNNKEL (reference sequence). There are 15 residues in the CDR3. V gave up 3 bases and J gave up 7 bases; unmatched junction bases: 8. CDR3 sequence reads: CASSHEDRVQNEQFF. CDR3 coding DNA: TGTGCCAGCAGCCACGAGGACAGGGTACAGAATGAGCAGTTCTTC.

The V and J genes are TRBV5-1 and TRBJ1-5, with D hard to call. The V end was cut by 2 bases, the J end by 4 bases, with 13 bases between. The CDR3 runs to 15 residues. Germline-derived CDR1 and CDR2 are SGHRS and YFSETQ. The CDR3 spells CASSFMPGLNQPQHF. The CDR3 nucleotides read TGCGCCAGCAGCTTCATGCCAGGCCTTAATCAGCCCCAGCATTTT.

This clonotype was detected many times. The chain recombines TRBV7-6 with TRBJ1-1; no clear D. The germline V gene encodes CDR1 SGHVS and CDR2 FNYEAQ. V was trimmed by 10 bases and J by 1 base, leaving 13 bases between them. The CDR3 loop spans 13 amino acids. This CDR3 is CATSETENTEAFF. The CDR3 region has the DNA TGTGCCACCTCGGAGACGGAGAACACTGAAGCTTTCTTT.